A selection of T cell receptor beta chains follows, all from one sample in a study of T cells in tuberculosis. Assay used: immunoSEQ multiplex PCR; TCRdb lists only in-frame clones, some missing. The sample shows under 50,000 clones, 94% of them seen only once. This specimen was PBMCs, taken at tuberculosis diagnosis. These receptors were taken from an adult with tuberculosis. CDR3s include the opening cysteine and the closing phenylalanine or tryptophan. The order of the fields is V gene, J gene, CDR3 protein.

TRBV11-3	TRBJ2-1	CASSLVRSGTSVLNEQFF
TRBV27	TRBJ1-2	CASSLSWGVDGYTF
TRBV27	TRBJ1-5	CASSAISLGNQPQHF
TRBV5-1	TRBJ2-5	CASSPIQGRGETQYF
TRBV6-1	TRBJ1-1	CASSGPGLWTEAFF
TRBV5-6	TRBJ1-2	CASSLMAQGRNYGYTF
TRBV30	TRBJ2-5	CAGVELDREETQYF
TRBV5-5	TRBJ1-2	CASSFDLGRDYGYTF
TRBV5-1	TRBJ2-1	CASSLVASGGANNEQFF
TRBV29-1	TRBJ2-1	CSVDSGQGWDEQFF
TRBV7-8	TRBJ2-1	CASSQRNNEQFF
TRBV7-2	TRBJ1-4	CASSPGPSWREKLFF
TRBV14	TRBJ1-2	CASSQDPAGTAYGYTF
TRBV5-1	TRBJ1-4	CASSLGGSGTGIEKLFF
TRBV27	TRBJ2-3	CASRETVVSTDTQYF
TRBV11-2	TRBJ1-2	CASSLAGQGANGYTF
TRBV7-9	TRBJ1-2	CASSQPPGLYGYTF
TRBV6-5	TRBJ1-5	CASRTGELQPQHF
TRBV25-1	TRBJ1-2	CASSAWGTGQYGYTF
TRBV25-1	TRBJ2-2	CASGGANKNTGELFF
TRBV5-1	TRBJ2-5	CASSFGRGQETQYF
TRBV28	TRBJ1-2	CASSLWGVDRGLRGYGYTF